This TCR beta chain was retrieved from a study of CD8 T cells in ankylosing spondylitis (dated by TCRdb to the late 2010s). As for the study more broadly: The study profiled T cell receptor beta repertoires in healthy donors and ankylosing spondylitis patients to find disease-linked TCR variants. The whole study cohort included about a hundred healthy donors and around 25 ankylosing spondylitis patients. Samples of peripheral blood were taken, and for ankylosing spondylitis patients, synovial fluid was collected as well. The investigation overall reported the following: Some motif variants had previously been reported in the synovial fluid and blood of reactive arthritis patients, which suggests shared mechanisms of disease initiation. The disease-linked clones had a CD8+ phenotype and were found at relatively low frequencies in peripheral blood. The disease-linked clones were reported to be significantly enriched in matched synovial fluid samples from ankylosing spondylitis patients. A TCR beta motif of several highly homologous amino acid variants appeared characteristic of blood from ankylosing spondylitis patients.

TCRdb records Illumina HiSeq 2500 as the sequencer. TCR beta libraries were prepared by quantitative 5'-RACE with molecular barcodes. The paper's processing steps were these. To identify disease-linked TCR variants, a new computational method was used, one built on a probabilistic model of VDJ rearrangement. The public reads were quality trimmed at Q25 with fastp and then assembled into clones with MiXCR by TCRdb, keeping productive beta chains. Rows with one shared CDR3 protein collapse into an entry with the most common genes and DNA. Here the V and J calls rest on TCRdb's processing, not on the authors' analysis. This sample holds about 500,000 distinct CDR3 sequences; about 13% were observed only once. Jointly, the top ten make up around 6.8% of the sample. The CDR1 and CDR2 encoded by the germline V gene are SGHRS and YFSETQ. From cysteine to phenylalanine, the CDR3 is 15 amino acids long. The DNA shown is the 45-base CDR3, in frame from base 1. The junction shows trimming of 0 bases on V and 7 bases on J, plus 14 bases between the germline ends.

This clonotype was picked up a small number of times. Its antigen remains unidentified. The input lacks base qualities; no much larger clone sits a single base away. The chain was built from TRBV5-1 and TRBJ1-5; perhaps TRBD1 is the D gene, with 6 bases matching. What was sequenced was blood, either unsorted or a sorted T cell fraction (not recorded which). This TCR was sampled from a male donor with ankylosing spondylitis. The DNA is as follows: TGCGCCAGCAGCTTGGATTCATCCCAGGGGCAGCCCCAGCATTTT. It specifies CASSLDSSQGQPQHF.